This T cell receptor beta chain was sequenced in a study of T cell responses to AZD1222 COVID-19 vaccine. Assay: immunoSEQ multiplex PCR; the TCRdb copy retains only in-frame clones and omits some. The sample yields approximately 80,000 clones, over 75% seen once. Broader study findings: All repertoire sampling was performed exclusively after the peak T cell response. Two doses of AZD1222 preceded a rise in Spike-specific TCR breadth and depth. White British donors predominated, females outnumbered males, and clonal diversity was possibly underestimated.

Trimming pared 5 bases from V and 5 bases from J, leaving 6 bases between. Germline values: CDR1 SSHAT, CDR2 FNYEAQ (reference sequence). This CDR3 has 11 residues. A word on this clone: Its antigen is still unknown.

The receptor was isolated from an adult who received the AZD1222 COVID-19 vaccine. The sequenced sample was peripheral blood, obtained 28 days after the second AZD1222 dose. The chain recombines TRBV7-7 with TRBJ2-5; D remains ambiguous. CDR3 sequence: CASSAGETQYF. The CDR3 nucleotides are TGTGCCAGCAGCGCTGGGGAGACCCAGTACTTC.